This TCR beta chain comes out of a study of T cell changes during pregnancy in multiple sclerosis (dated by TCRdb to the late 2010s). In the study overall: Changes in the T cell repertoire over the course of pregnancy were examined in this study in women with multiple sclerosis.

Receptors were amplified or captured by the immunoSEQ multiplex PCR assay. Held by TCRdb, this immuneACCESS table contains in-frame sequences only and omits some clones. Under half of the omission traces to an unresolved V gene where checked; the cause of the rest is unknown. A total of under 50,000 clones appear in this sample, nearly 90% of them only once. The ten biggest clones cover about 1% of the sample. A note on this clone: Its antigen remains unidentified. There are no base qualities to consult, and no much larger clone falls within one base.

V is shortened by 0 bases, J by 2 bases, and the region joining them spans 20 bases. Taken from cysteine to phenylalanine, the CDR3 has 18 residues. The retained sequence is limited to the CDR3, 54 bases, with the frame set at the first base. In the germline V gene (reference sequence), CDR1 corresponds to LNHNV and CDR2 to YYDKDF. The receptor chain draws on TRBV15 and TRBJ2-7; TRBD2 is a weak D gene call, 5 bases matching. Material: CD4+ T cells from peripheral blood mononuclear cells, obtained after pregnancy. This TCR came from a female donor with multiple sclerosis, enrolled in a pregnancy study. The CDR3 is CATSRDVQAVDFPYEQYF. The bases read TGTGCCACCAGCAGAGATGTGCAAGCGGTCGATTTTCCCTACGAGCAGTACTTC.